The clone carrying this T cell receptor (beta chain) was seen a few times. Using RNA transcripts as the source, TCR beta CDR3 regions were amplified. A set of HTBI primers served as the primers for a first-round RT-PCR of the TCR CDR3. TCRdb reprocessed the multiplex PCR reads with MiXCR, giving one entry per CDR3 protein. The sample has over 350,000 distinct CDR3 sequences, around 15% seen once; the top ten hold less than 15%. CDR3 size: 16 residues. Germline values: CDR1 MGHRA, CDR2 YSYEKL. V was pared by 1 base and J by 0 bases, with 12 bases between. This entry belongs to a study of T cells in Graves' hyperthyroidism and ophthalmopathy.

The V gene is TRBV4-1, the J gene TRBJ2-5; maybe TRBD2 (5 bases). The sequenced sample was blood. This TCR derives from a man aged 18 to 35 with Graves' ophthalmopathy. As DNA, the CDR3 is TGCGCCAGCAGCCAAGGTGAGACTACGAACCAAGAGACCCAGTACTTC. It translates to CASSQGETTNQETQYF.